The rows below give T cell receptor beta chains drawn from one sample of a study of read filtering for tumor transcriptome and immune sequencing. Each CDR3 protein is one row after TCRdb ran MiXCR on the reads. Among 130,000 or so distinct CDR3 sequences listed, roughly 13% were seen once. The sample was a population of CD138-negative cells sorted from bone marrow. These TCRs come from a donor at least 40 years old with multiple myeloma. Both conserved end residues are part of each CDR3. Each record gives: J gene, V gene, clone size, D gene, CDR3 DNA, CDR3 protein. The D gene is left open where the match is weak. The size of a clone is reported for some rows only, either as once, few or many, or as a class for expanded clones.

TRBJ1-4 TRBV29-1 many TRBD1 TGCAGCGTGGGCCGACAGGGGGCTAATGAAAAACTGTTTTTT CSVGRQGANEKLFF
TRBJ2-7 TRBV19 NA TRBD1 TGTGCCACCCGGGACAGGCTTCCCTACGAGCAGTACTTC CATRDRLPYEQYF
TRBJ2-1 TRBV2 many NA TGTGCCAGCGGATACAGGGTCCGTGAGCAGTTCTTC CASGYRVREQFF
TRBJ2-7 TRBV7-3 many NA TGTGCCAGCAGCTCTGGACAAGAGCAGTACTTC CASSSGQEQYF
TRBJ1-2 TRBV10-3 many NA TGTGCCATCAGTGATGACCGCAGGGGCGGCTATGGCTACACCTTC CAISDDRRGGYGYTF
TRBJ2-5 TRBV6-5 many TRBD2 TGTGCCAGCAGTTACTTGCGGACTAGCGGGAGCCCGCCGTACTTC CASSYLRTSGSPPYF
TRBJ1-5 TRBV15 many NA TGTGCCACCAGCAGAGACAGGGAGGGCCAGCCCCAGCATTTT CATSRDREGQPQHF
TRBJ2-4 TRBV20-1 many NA TGCAGTGCCCTTTACAGGGACGTAAACATTCAGTACTTC CSALYRDVNIQYF
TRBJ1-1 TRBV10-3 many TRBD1 TGTGCCATCAAACCGGGACAGTCGAACACTGAAGCTTTCTTT CAIKPGQSNTEAFF
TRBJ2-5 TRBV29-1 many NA TGCAGCGTTGAAAAGCCCCAACAAGAGACCCAGTACTTC CSVEKPQQETQYF
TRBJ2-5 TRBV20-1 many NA TGCAGTGCTAGGCTCCGAGGGTGGGAGACCCAGTACTTC CSARLRGWETQYF
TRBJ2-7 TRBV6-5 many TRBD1 TGTGCCAGCAGCTTCAGTACAGGGGTTCTGACGCTAGAGCAGTACTTC CASSFSTGVLTLEQYF
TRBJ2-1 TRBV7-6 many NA TGTGCCAGCAGCTTACAGGGCGGGAACTCCTACAATGAGCAGTTCTTC CASSLQGGNSYNEQFF
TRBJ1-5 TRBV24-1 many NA TGTGCCACCAGTGATTCGCAACAGGGTAATCAGCCCCAGCATTTT CATSDSQQGNQPQHF
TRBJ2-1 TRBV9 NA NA TGTGCCAGCAGCGTATCGGGCGGGTCCTCCTACAATGAGCAGTTCTTC CASSVSGGSSYNEQFF
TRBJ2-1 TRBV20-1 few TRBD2 TGCAGTGCTAGCCAGACTAGCGGGACTGAGCAGTTCTTC CSASQTSGTEQFF
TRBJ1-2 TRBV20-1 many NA TGCAGTGCTAGAGCTGCAGAGGGGATCTATGGCTACACCTTC CSARAAEGIYGYTF
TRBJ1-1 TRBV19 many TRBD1 TGTGCCAGTAGTATAAGGGTAAACGACAGGGTGAACACTGAAGCTTTCTTT CASSIRVNDRVNTEAFF
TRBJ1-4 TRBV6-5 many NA TGTGCCAGCAGCCCGGGAAGGGAAAAACTGTTTTTT CASSPGREKLFF
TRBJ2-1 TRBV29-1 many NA TGCAGCGTTGAAGATCAGGGCTCTTCTTGGGGCTACAATGAGCAGTTCTTC CSVEDQGSSWGYNEQFF
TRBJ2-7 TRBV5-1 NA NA TGCGCCAGCAGCGTGAACCCGGGGATCTCCTACGAGCAGTACTTC CASSVNPGISYEQYF
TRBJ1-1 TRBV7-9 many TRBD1 TGTGCCAGCAGCGAGCGGACAGGGTGGGAACAGAACACTGAAGCTTTCTTT CASSERTGWEQNTEAFF
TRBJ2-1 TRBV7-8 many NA TGTGCCAGCAGAACCCACCCGGACCGTATCTACAATGAGCAGTTCTTC CASRTHPDRIYNEQFF
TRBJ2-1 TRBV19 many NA TGTGCCAGTAGTTATAAAGGGTATGAGCAGTTCTTC CASSYKGYEQFF
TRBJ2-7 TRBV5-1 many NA TGCGCCAGCAGACCGATTGAATCCTACTACGAGCAGTACTTC CASRPIESYYEQYF
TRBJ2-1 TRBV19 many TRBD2 TGTGCCAGTAGTACGAGCACTAGCGGGAGGCATGGTGAGCAGTTCTTC CASSTSTSGRHGEQFF
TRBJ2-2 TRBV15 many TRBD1 TGTGCCACCAGCAGAGGGGGGACAGTTCCCCCCGGGGAGCTGTTTTTT CATSRGGTVPPGELFF
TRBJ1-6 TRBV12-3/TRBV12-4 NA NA TGTGCCAGCAGAAGAGGGGGTCCCCATTCACCCCTCCACTTT CASRRGGPHSPLHF
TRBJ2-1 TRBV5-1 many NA TGCGCCAGCAGCTTGACCGCCGCCTACAATGAGCAGTTCTTC CASSLTAAYNEQFF
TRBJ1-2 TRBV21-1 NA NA TGTGCCAGCAGCGTACGGGGTCCGTTTATATATGGCTACACCTTC CASSVRGPFIYGYTF
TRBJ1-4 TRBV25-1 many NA TGTGCCAGCAGTTCGTCAGGAGGACCTAATGAAAAACTGTTTTTT CASSSSGGPNEKLFF
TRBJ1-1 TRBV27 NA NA TGTGCCAGCAGTTTGAGAGGGTCTGGTGGGGAGACTGAAGCTTTCTTT CASSLRGSGGETEAFF
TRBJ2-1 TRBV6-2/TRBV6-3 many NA TGTGCCAGCAGTTTTCCCGGGACGAGCTCCTACAATGAGCAGTTCTTC CASSFPGTSSYNEQFF
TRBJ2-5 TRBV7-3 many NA TGTGCCAGCAGCTTACTCGGCGCAGAGACCCAGTACTTC CASSLLGAETQYF
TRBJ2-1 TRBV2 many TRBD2 TGTGCCAGCAGTGGGGTAGCGGGAGGTTCCTACAATGAGCAGTTCTTC CASSGVAGGSYNEQFF
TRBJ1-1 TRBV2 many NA TGTGCCAGCAACCTGGACAGCAACACTGAAGCTTTCTTT CASNLDSNTEAFF
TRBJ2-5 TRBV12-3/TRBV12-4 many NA TGTGCCAGCAGTGCGGACGGGGAGACCCAGTACTTC CASSADGETQYF
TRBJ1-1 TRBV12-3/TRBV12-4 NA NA TGTGCCAGCAGTTCCCTGACAGGCCGTTACACTGAAGCTTTCTTT CASSSLTGRYTEAFF
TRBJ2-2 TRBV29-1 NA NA TGCAGCGTCCTTTGGGGGACCGGGGAGCTGTTTTTT CSVLWGTGELFF
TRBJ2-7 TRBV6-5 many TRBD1 TGTGCCAGCAGTTATAGAAGGGACAGCCCCTCCTACGAGCAGTACTTC CASSYRRDSPSYEQYF
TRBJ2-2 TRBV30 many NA TGTGCCTGGATGAGGAAGGGGGAGAGCACCGGGGAGCTGTTTTTT CAWMRKGESTGELFF
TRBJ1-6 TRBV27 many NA TGTGCCAGCAGTATGAGTTTAGGTTCACCCCTCCACTTT CASSMSLGSPLHF
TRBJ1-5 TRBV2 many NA TGTGCCAGCAGTGAAATCGGGGGCCTTAGCAATCAGCCCCAGCATTTT CASSEIGGLSNQPQHF
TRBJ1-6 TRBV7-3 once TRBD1 TGTGCCAGCAGCCCGGGACAGAATTCACCCCTCCACTTT CASSPGQNSPLHF
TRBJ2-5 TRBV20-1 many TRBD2 TGCAGTGCTAGAGATCCCCGGCTAGCGGGAGCAGAGACCCAGTACTTC CSARDPRLAGAETQYF
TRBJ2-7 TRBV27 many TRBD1 TGTGCCAGCAGTCTCCAGTTGGGACAGGGTGTCTACGAGCAGTACTTC CASSLQLGQGVYEQYF
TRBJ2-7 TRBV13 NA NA TGTGCCAGCAGCTTGCGGGGACACCGGGGGCACGAGCAGTACTTC CASSLRGHRGHEQYF
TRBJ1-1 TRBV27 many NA TGTGCCAGCACTTCAGGGGATAGGAACACTGAAGCTTTCTTT CASTSGDRNTEAFF
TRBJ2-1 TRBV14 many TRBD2 TGTGCCAGCAGCCATGGAGCGGGAACGGCCAATCGGAATGAGCAGTTCTTC CASSHGAGTANRNEQFF
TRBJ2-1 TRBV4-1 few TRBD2 TGCGCCAGCAGCCAAGATGGGGTAGCGGGAGGGCCGGGCAATGAGCAGTTCTTC CASSQDGVAGGPGNEQFF